The source of this T cell receptor (beta chain) is a study of beta chain features in type 1 diabetes. Notes on the study in general: Shorter TCRB CDR3s, moderately but significantly so, were found in Type 1 diabetes patients in all four CD4+ subsets. Cells expressing TCR highly could be over-represented by cDNA sequencing.

This clone occurred a few times. What it binds is unknown. Sequencing targeted expressed TCRB transcripts, as all isolated RNA had been reverse transcribed. Data came from immunoSEQ multiplex PCR; TCRdb stores just in-frame clones and leaves some out. The table has about 240,000 clones, 25% to 30% seen once. The TCR sequence derives from a young man in good health. Sequencing was carried out using central memory CD4+ T cells from blood.

The CDR3 protein is CASSSLTGFRTDTQYF. CDR3 in DNA: TGTGCCAGCAGTTCCTTAACAGGGTTCCGCACAGATACGCAGTATTTT. The chain is built from TRBV27 and TRBJ2-3, with a tentative D call TRBD1 (6 bases). Per the germline V gene, CDR1 is MNHEY and CDR2 is SMNVEV (reference sequence). The CDR3 runs 16 residues. V lost 4 bases to trimming and J lost 1 base, with 15 bases between them.